Following are 8 T cell receptor beta chains from one sample sequenced in a study of blood T cell repertoires in COVID-19. The repertoire was sequenced with immunoSEQ multiplex PCR; TCRdb's copy has only in-frame clones and lacks some. The data hold hundreds of thousands of clones, with around 87% observed a single time. The sample taken for sequencing was peripheral blood. Every receptor here comes from a woman aged 40 to 50 who had recovered from COVID-19.

The chain combines TRBV9 with TRBJ2-5; a possible D gene is TRBD1 (7 bases). Trimming removed 0 bases at V and 10 bases at J, with 28 bases between. CDR3 length: 18 amino acids. Germline CDR1 and CDR2: SGDLS and YYNGEE. CDR3 sequence (DNA): TGTGCCAGCAGCGTAGGCGGGACAGCCTCGTTAGGGGCCTTCGGCCAGTACTTC. It is translated as CASSVGGTASLGAFGQYF. Full variable domain (remainder filled in from reference TRBV9 and TRBJ2-5): DSGVTQTPKHLITATGQRVTLRCSPRSGDLSVYWYQQSLDQGLQFLIQYYNGEERAKGNILERFSAQQFPDLHSELNLSSLELGDSALYFCASSVGGTASLGAFGQYFGPGTRLLVL.

The rearrangement links TRBV19 to TRBJ2-7; 7 nucleotides line up with TRBD1. V was pared by 7 bases and J by 0 bases, with 6 bases of the junction left unmatched. The CDR3 runs to 14 residues. Germline CDR1 is LNHDA and CDR2 is SQIVND (reference sequence). CDR3 in DNA: TGTGCCAGTATACGGGACAGCAGCTCCTACGAGCAGTACTTC. Translated, it gives CASIRDSSSYEQYF.

The rearrangement joins TRBV29-1 to TRBJ2-4, with 9 bases aligning to TRBD2. This CDR3 contains 14 residues. With 5 bases clipped from V and 3 bases from J, the junction kept 5 bases outside the gene matches. Germline CDR1 reads SQVTM; CDR2 reads ANQGSEA. The CDR3 sequence is CSVNVAGDKNIQYF. DNA for the CDR3: TGCAGCGTTAACGTAGCGGGGGACAAAAACATTCAGTACTTC.

V is TRBV6-2 or TRBV6-3 and J is TRBJ1-5, with D tentatively TRBD1 (6 bases). Germline-derived CDR1 and CDR2 are MNHEY and SVGEGT. Trimming cost V 4 bases and J 3 bases, with 16 bases left between them. This CDR3 spans 16 amino acids. CDR3 protein: CASSSSRRGNNQPQHF. The CDR3 region has the DNA TGTGCCAGCAGTTCCTCCCGTAGGGGGAACAATCAGCCCCAGCATTTT.

The chain links TRBV5-5 to TRBJ1-2, with a possible D match to TRBD1 (6 bases). V was trimmed by 7 bases and J by 8 bases, leaving 18 bases between them. The CDR3 is 13 residues long. CDR1 and CDR2 (germline): SGHKS, YYEKEE (reference sequence). This CDR3 is CASLLAGARGYTF. For the CDR3, the DNA is TGTGCCAGCCTCCTCGCGGGGGCTCGGGGCTACACCTTC.

The chain carries TRBV3-1 (or the pseudogene TRBV3-2) and TRBJ1-2; possibly TRBD1 for D (6 bases). CDR3 size: 13 residues. V was pared by 1 base and J by 11 bases, with 14 bases between. CDR1 is LGHDT, CDR2 YNNKEL, per germline (reference sequence). The DNA for the CDR3 is TGTGCCAGCAGCCAAGCCAGGGCCCAGGGGTACACCTTC. Protein: CASSQARAQGYTF.

J is TRBJ1-2 and V is TRBV11-2; D is uncertain. Trimming shortened V by 6 bases and J by 4 bases, and 18 bases separated the two germline ends. Germline loops: CDR1 SGHAT, CDR2 FQNNGV. The CDR3 runs to 15 residues. The CDR3 loop is CASSFGRETTYGYTF. Written as DNA, the CDR3 is TGTGCCAGCAGTTTCGGGAGGGAGACTACCTATGGCTACACCTTC. The full variable domain, rest sourced from reference TRBV11-2 and TRBJ1-2, is EAGVAQSPRYKIIEKRQSVAFWCNPISGHATLYWYQQILGQGPKLLIQFQNNGVVDDSQLPKDRFSAERLKGVDSTLKIQPAKLEDSAVYLCASSFGRETTYGYTFGSGTRLTVV.

V and J are TRBV18 and TRBJ2-7; 9 bases fit TRBD1. Germline V gene data show CDR1 as KGHSH and CDR2 as LQKENI. The CDR3 sequence is 14 residues long. J gave up 2 bases and V 6 bases, and 5 bases lay outside the gene matches. The CDR3: CASSMDRGTYEQYF. The CDR3 nucleotides are TGTGCCAGCTCCATGGACAGGGGCACCTACGAGCAGTACTTC.